The 22 T cell receptor beta chains in this list originate from one sample, sequenced in a study of cytomegalovirus exposure and HLA in healthy donors (dated by TCRdb to 2015 to 2018). Libraries were made using the immunoSEQ multiplex PCR assay. The multiplex PCR relied on a mix of 60 forward primers for TCR Vbeta segments and 13 reverse primers for TCR Jbeta segments. The immuneACCESS repertoire file appears here via TCRdb, limited to in-frame rearrangements. These files lack a portion of the clones; in checked studies, under half of the deficit traces to unresolved V genes, and the cause of the others is not known. This sample has 87,000 or so clones in its table, and about 76% of those were observed once. The top ten clonotypes cover 4.5% to 6% of the sample. The sample comprised PBMCs. The receptors shown here come from a middle-aged woman in good health and CMV-seronegative.

This clone was seen a handful of times. The J gene is TRBJ2-1, the V gene TRBV6-5; 9 bases line up with TRBD2. The CDR3 is made up of 13 amino acids. Losses at the gene ends were 6 bases for V and 6 bases for J; bases not matched to a gene: 3. From germline, CDR1 is MNHEY and CDR2 SVGAGI. CDR3 sequence (DNA): TGTGCCAGCAGGCGGGGGGGTGGCAATGAGCAGTTCTTC. It codes for CASRRGGGNEQFF.

V and J are TRBV18 and TRBJ1-1; D unresolved. Germline V gene lookup returns CDR1 KGHSH and CDR2 LQKENI. V was shortened by 3 bases and J by 1 base, with 18 bases between the two germline ends. The length of the CDR3 is 17 residues. CDR3 coding DNA: TGTGCCAGCTCACCTCGCGGGTTGTATATTGAGAACACTGAAGCTTTCTTT. It specifies CASSPRGLYIENTEAFF.

V gene TRBV5-1 combines with J gene TRBJ1-4, with D possibly being TRBD1 (5 bases). Per the germline V gene, CDR1 is SGHRS and CDR2 is YFSETQ. The CDR3 contains 16 residues. Deletions cut 0 bases from V and 0 bases from J, with 9 bases between. CDR3 nucleotides: TGCGCCAGCAGCTTGGCCTTGACAGCAACTAATGAAAAACTGTTTTTT. Protein product: CASSLALTATNEKLFF.

Concerning this clone: The final CDR3 position lacks the conserved phenylalanine or tryptophan, pointing to a likely read error. The chain is built from TRBV4-1 and TRBJ1-2; D is unresolved. CDR1 and CDR2 (germline): MGHRA, YSYEKL. V lost 5 bases to trimming and J lost 5 bases, with 12 bases between them. This CDR3 spans 13 amino acids. In DNA form, the CDR3 reads TGCGCCAGCAGCTACGAGAGCGAGTATGGCTACACCGTC. Its translation is CASSYESEYGYTV.

This chain connects TRBV6-5 to TRBJ1-1; no reliable D call. The CDR3 has 14 amino acids. Germline V gene data show CDR1 as MNHEY and CDR2 as SVGAGI. The germline V and J ends were trimmed by 2 bases and 7 bases, with 14 bases remaining between them. The CDR3 here is CASSYLTVNSEAFF. CDR3 coding DNA: TGTGCCAGCAGTTACCTTACAGTTAATAGTGAAGCTTTCTTT.

The chain couples TRBV5-1 to TRBJ2-2; 9 nucleotides match TRBD1. With 0 bases clipped from V and 6 bases from J, the junction kept 6 bases outside the gene matches. Germline CDR1 and CDR2: SGHRS and YFSETQ. This CDR3 comprises 16 residues. This chain's CDR3 is CASSLGPGQGSGELFF. The CDR3 DNA reads TGCGCCAGCAGCTTGGGCCCGGGACAGGGTTCCGGGGAGCTGTTTTTT.

V gene TRBV23-1 combines with J gene TRBJ2-5; 7 positions agree with TRBD2. Being an ORF, TRBV23-1 has a function that is uncertain. V lost 11 bases and J lost 4; bases outside the gene matches: 10. The CDR3 sequence is 13 residues long. The CDR3 protein is CAYPTGGVETQYF. Written as DNA, the CDR3 is TGCGCCTATCCGACGGGGGGAGTAGAGACCCAGTACTTC.

This chain's CDR3 is CASSTRQGSPETQYF. Written as DNA, the CDR3 is TGTGCCAGCAGCACGAGACAGGGATCCCCAGAGACCCAGTACTTC. The rearrangement uses TRBV5-4 and TRBJ2-5; 7 positions match TRBD1. After removal of 4 bases from V and 4 bases from J, the junction contained 10 bases not matched to a gene. The CDR3 spans 15 residues. The germline V gene encodes CDR1 SGHNT and CDR2 YYREEE (reference sequence). Full variable domain (rest looked up from reference TRBV5-4 and TRBJ2-5): ETGVTQSPTHLIKTRGQQVTLRCSSQSGHNTVSWYQQALGQGPQFIFQYYREEENGRGNFPPRFSGLQFPNYSSELNVNALELDDSALYLCASSTRQGSPETQYFGPGTRLLVL.

The chain uses TRBV4-1 and TRBJ1-1; a possible D gene is TRBD1 (5 bases). Per germline, CDR1 MGHRA and CDR2 YSYEKL. CDR3 length: 15 residues. The germline V and J ends were trimmed by 4 bases and 7 bases, with 19 bases remaining between them. The CDR3 sequence: CASSRVYGTAGEAFF. As DNA, the CDR3 is TGCGCCAGCAGCCGAGTTTACGGGACTGCCGGTGAAGCTTTCTTT.

This clone turned up a few times. An end of the junction does not agree with germline; a read error may underlie this. J is TRBJ2-1 and V is TRBV13; 8 bases match TRBD2. Per germline, CDR1 PRHDT and CDR2 FYEKMQ (reference sequence). This CDR3 is built from 11 residues. CDR3 bases: TGTGCCAGCAGCGACGGGGGGGGCCGGCTCTTC. Amino acids: CASSDGGGRLF. The complete variable domain, with remaining parts taken from reference TRBV13 and TRBJ2-1, reads AAGVIQSPRHLIKEKRETATLKCYPIPRHDTVYWYQQGPGQDPQFLISFYEKMQSDKGSIPDRFSAQQFSDYHSELNMSSLELGDSALYFCASSDGGGRLFGPGTRLTVL.

The rearrangement uses TRBV29-1 and TRBJ1-2; TRBD1 might be the D (6 bases). V was cut by 4 bases and J by 4 bases, with 13 bases left in between. CDR3 size: 13 residues. Germline CDR1 and CDR2: SQVTM and ANQGSEA. The CDR3 region has the DNA TGCAGCGTTGGGGGGGGCGCGGGCTATGGCTACACCTTC. Its translation is CSVGGGAGYGYTF.

The chain joins TRBV7-2 to TRBJ2-7; TRBD2 might be the D (6 bases). The length of the CDR3 is 16 residues. Germline CDR1 SGHTA, CDR2 FQGNSA. The V end was cut by 2 bases, the J end by 3 bases, with 17 bases between. For the CDR3, the DNA is TGTGCCAGCAGCTTATGGTCGGCGGGGAGCAGCTACGAGCAGTACTTC. Amino acid sequence: CASSLWSAGSSYEQYF.

The V and J genes are TRBV7-9 and TRBJ2-6; the match to TRBD1 covers 8 bases. With V trimmed by 5 bases and J by 8 bases, 8 bases remained unmatched. Looked up from germline, CDR1 is SEHNR and CDR2 is FQNEAQ (reference sequence). The length of the CDR3 is 15 residues. CDR3 nucleotide sequence: TGTGCCAGCAGCCTGTGGACAGGGCCAACCAACGTCCTGACTTTC. This gives the protein CASSLWTGPTNVLTF.

The chain uses TRBV5-1 and TRBJ2-1, with 7 bases that match TRBD1. CDR1 and CDR2 (germline): SGHRS, YFSETQ. V shed 6 bases, J shed 0 bases, and the junction held 6 bases outside the gene matches. The CDR3 consists of 15 residues. The CDR3, as DNA: TGCGCCAGCACCGTAACAGGGGACTCCTACAATGAGCAGTTCTTC. Translation gives CASTVTGDSYNEQFF.

This clone has only one observation. V usage is TRBV6-5 and J usage is TRBJ1-6; 8 positions match TRBD1. Germline-derived CDR1 and CDR2 are MNHEY and SVGAGI. V was pared by 11 bases and J by 10 bases, with 10 bases of the junction left unmatched. The CDR3 consists of 13 residues. Written as DNA, the CDR3 is TGTGCCTCAGGACAGGGATCGAGATCACCCCTCCACTTT. Amino acids: CASGQGSRSPLHF.

The table lists this clone with a few counts. The chain recombines TRBV6-1 with TRBJ1-1; no clear D gene. CDR1 and CDR2 from the germline V gene are MNHNS and SASEGT. Trimming pared 7 bases from V and 4 bases from J, leaving 7 bases between. The CDR3 has 11 amino acids. The CDR3 DNA is TGTGCCAGCATTCGGGGCACTGAAGCTTTCTTT. Translating gives CASIRGTEAFF.

A word on this clone: The junction differs from germline at one of its ends, possibly a read error. The genes are TRBV7-9 and TRBJ1-4; D unclear. CDR3 length: 16 amino acids. CDR1 SEHNR and CDR2 FQNEAQ come from the germline V gene (reference sequence). The CDR3 bases are TGTTCCAGCAGCTTGGAGTCATCTGCAACTAATGAAAAACTGTTTTTT. Protein product: CSSSLESSATNEKLFF.

This clone was detected only a few times. The chain has TRBV14 and TRBJ2-5, with 8 bases matching TRBD1. J gave up 3 bases and V 6 bases, and 12 bases lay outside the gene matches. The germline V gene encodes CDR1 SGHDN and CDR2 FVKESK. This CDR3 has 16 amino acids. The CDR3 DNA follows: TGTGCCAGCAGTCGCCCCCGGACAGGGACAAAAGAGACCCAGTACTTC. Protein sequence: CASSRPRTGTKETQYF. Together with reference TRBV14 and TRBJ2-5, the CDR3 gives the full variable domain: EAGVTQFPSHSVIEKGQTVTLRCDPISGHDNLYWYRRVMGKEIKFLLHFVKESKQDESGMPNNRFLAERTGGTYSTLKVQPAELEDSGVYFCASSRPRTGTKETQYFGPGTRLLVL.

This clone has just one count. V usage is TRBV19 and J usage is TRBJ2-7; 8 nucleotides align to TRBD1. The CDR3 is 15 residues long. V gave up 1 base and J gave up 3 bases; unmatched junction bases: 5. The V gene's germline CDR1 is LNHDA and CDR2 SQIVND (reference sequence). The DNA of the CDR3 is TGTGCCAGTAGTATAGGGGACAGGATATACTACGAGCAGTACTTC. Its translation: CASSIGDRIYYEQYF.

The chain has TRBV6-1 and TRBJ1-2; 8 nucleotides line up with TRBD1. CDR1 is MNHNS, CDR2 SASEGT, per germline. This CDR3 contains 15 residues. V was clipped by 5 bases and J by 2 bases; unmatched bases: 7. CDR3 DNA: TGTGCCAGCAGTTTAACAGGGGGAATCAACTATGGCTACACCTTC. It codes for CASSLTGGINYGYTF.

This chain connects TRBV29-1 to TRBJ2-3; a possible D gene is TRBD2 (7 bases). This CDR3 comprises 14 residues. V was cut by 6 bases and J by 2 bases, with 15 bases left in between. CDR1 is SQVTM and CDR2 is ANQGSEA in the germline V gene. CDR3 loop: CSVPRGGFTDTQYF. The CDR3 coding sequence is TGCAGCGTACCGAGGGGGGGCTTCACAGATACGCAGTATTTT.

Note on this clone: The junction departs from the called germline gene at one end, perhaps through a read error. This chain uses TRBV2 with TRBJ1-5; 7 positions agree with TRBD1. This CDR3 region has 12 residues. CDR1 and CDR2 (germline): SNHLY, FYNNEI. The CDR3 here is CASSDTFGTAIF. The CDR3 DNA sequence: TGTGCCAGCAGTGACACTTTTGGGACAGCAATCTTT.